These 27 T cell receptor beta chains were all obtained from the same sample, sequenced in a study of cytomegalovirus exposure and HLA in healthy donors. Amplification used 60 Vbeta primers and 13 Jbeta primers. Assay used: immunoSEQ multiplex PCR; TCRdb lists only in-frame clones, some missing. In the table there are around 120,000 clones, more than 65% of which are singletons. Sequencing was performed on PBMCs. The receptors shown here come from a human donor in good health.

This chain links TRBV2 with TRBJ2-1; D might be TRBD2 (6 bases). Germline-derived CDR1 and CDR2 are SNHLY and FYNNEI. CDR3 length: 15 residues. The germline V and J ends were trimmed by 11 bases and 2 bases, with 19 bases remaining between them. CDR3 in DNA: TGTGCCGGGCTTAGGGCGGGAAGGACCTACAATGAGCAGTTCTTC. Residues: CAGLRAGRTYNEQFF.

The chain links TRBV28 to TRBJ2-1; TRBD2 matches 8 bases. There are 16 residues in the CDR3. After removal of 2 bases from V and 12 bases from J, the junction contained 15 bases not matched to a gene. Germline V CDR1 and CDR2: MDHEN, SYDVKM. The CDR3 here is CASSLKAGGRLSWQFF. CDR3 DNA sequence: TGTGCCAGCAGTTTAAAGGCCGGCGGGAGGTTGAGCTGGCAGTTCTTC.

This rearrangement joins TRBV29-1 to TRBJ1-1; 8 bases fit TRBD1. The CDR3 consists of 14 residues. Germline loops: CDR1 SQVTM, CDR2 ANQGSEA. The V and J ends lost 3 bases and 1 base, in that order; junction bases with no gene match: 4. The CDR3 loop is CSVDRGQGNTEAFF. CDR3 DNA sequence: TGCAGCGTTGACAGGGGGCAGGGGAACACTGAAGCTTTCTTT.

The rearrangement uses TRBV19 and TRBJ1-1; no reliable D call. The CDR3 consists of 14 residues. The V end was cut by 2 bases, the J end by 1 base, with 8 bases between. CDR1 is LNHDA and CDR2 is SQIVND in the germline V gene (reference sequence). The DNA of the CDR3 is TGTGCCAGTAGTATATCGGTAAGGAACACTGAAGCTTTCTTT. Translation gives CASSISVRNTEAFF.

V and J are TRBV7-2 and TRBJ2-7; 9 nucleotides align to TRBD1. The trim removed 8 bases at V and 2 bases at J, leaving 4 bases unmatched. The CDR3 length is 13 residues. CDR1 and CDR2 (germline): SGHTA, FQGNSA. The CDR3 is CASLWTGAYEQYF. The CDR3 region has the DNA TGTGCCAGCCTTTGGACAGGGGCCTACGAGCAGTACTTC.

The chain carries TRBV4-1 and TRBJ2-2, with D hard to call. This CDR3 has 16 amino acids. From germline, CDR1 is MGHRA and CDR2 YSYEKL. Trimming took off 4 bases at V and 3 bases at J, with 15 bases between the two ends. CDR3 bases: TGCGCCAGCAGCCCCTACAGTGGGTGGGACACCGGGGAGCTGTTTTTT. Protein product: CASSPYSGWDTGELFF.

The rearrangement joins TRBV5-1 to TRBJ2-3; 9 bases map to TRBD2. The germline gives CDR1 SGHRS, CDR2 YFSETQ. V trimming: 5 bases; J trimming: 4 bases; junction bases outside the gene matches: 11. The CDR3 spans 16 residues. The CDR3 DNA reads as TGCGCCAGCAGTCGTGATAGCGGGAGCGCGGCAGATACGCAGTATTTT. It specifies CASSRDSGSAADTQYF.

In DNA, the CDR3 is TGTGCCAGTAGTAAGGACACCACCTCCTACGAGCAGTACTTC. Residues: CASSKDTTSYEQYF. The rearrangement uses TRBV19 and TRBJ2-7; D is perhaps TRBD1 (5 bases). V was clipped by 4 bases and J by 0 bases, with 10 bases between them. This CDR3 is built from 14 residues. CDR1 and CDR2 (germline): LNHDA, SQIVND (reference sequence).

This chain joins TRBV7-2 and TRBJ1-1; the D is unclear. V dropped 2 bases and J dropped 1 base, with 5 bases sitting between them. CDR3 length: 13 residues. CDR1 is SGHTA, CDR2 FQGNSA, per germline. The DNA for the CDR3 is TGTGCCAGCAGCTTAAGCGGGAACACTGAAGCTTTCTTT. Encoded protein: CASSLSGNTEAFF.

V gene TRBV5-1 combines with J gene TRBJ1-3, with TRBD1 as a possible D gene (5 bases). With 4 bases removed from V and 0 bases from J, the gap between germline ends came to 17 bases. CDR1 and CDR2 from the germline V gene are SGHRS and YFSETQ. This CDR3 is 17 amino acids long. The CDR3 protein is CASSPGGRRDSGNTIYF. The CDR3 DNA is TGCGCCAGCAGCCCTGGGGGACGGCGGGACTCTGGAAACACCATATATTTT.

Regarding this clone: The same CDR3 arises from other DNA sequences in this sample as well. The chain is built from TRBV6-6 and TRBJ2-7, with 9 bases identical to TRBD1. The germline V gene has CDR1 MNHNY and CDR2 SVGAGI (reference sequence). The V gene end was trimmed by 0 bases and the J gene end by 3 bases; junction bases not matched to a gene: 0. This CDR3 comprises 14 residues. The CDR3 loop is CASSYSDRGYEQYF. The CDR3 DNA reads TGTGCCAGCAGTTACTCGGACAGGGGCTACGAGCAGTACTTC.

The CDR3 sequence: CSVGIRDRGLFSNQPQHF. Written as DNA, the CDR3 is TGCAGCGTTGGTATCCGGGACAGGGGGCTTTTTAGCAATCAGCCCCAGCATTTT. V and J are TRBV29-1 and TRBJ1-5, with 12 bases fitting TRBD1. This CDR3 spans 18 amino acids. V dropped 4 bases and J dropped 0; count of bases not matched to a gene: 10. CDR1 and CDR2 from the germline V gene are SQVTM and ANQGSEA. The full variable domain, in which reference TRBV29-1 and TRBJ1-5 provide the parts outside the CDR3, is SAVISQKPSRDICQRGTSLTIQCQVDSQVTMMFWYRQQPGQSLTLIATANQGSEATYESGFVIDKFPISRPNLTFSTLTVSNMSPEDSSIYLCSVGIRDRGLFSNQPQHFGDGTRLSIL.

The chain uses TRBV2 and TRBJ1-1; D is possibly TRBD1 (5 bases). The V and J ends lost 4 bases and 10 bases respectively, with 16 bases between them. Germline V CDR1 and CDR2: SNHLY, FYNNEI. The CDR3 runs 13 residues. CDR3 in DNA: TGTGCCAGCAGTGGGGGCGCAGGGTCTGGAGCTTTCTTT. Amino acid sequence: CASSGGAGSGAFF. Full variable domain (outside the CDR3, taken from reference TRBV2 and TRBJ1-1): EPEVTQTPSHQVTQMGQEVILRCVPISNHLYFYWYRQILGQKVEFLVSFYNNEISEKSEIFDDQFSVERPDGSNFTLKIRSTKLEDSAMYFCASSGGAGSGAFFGQGTRLTVV.

The chain recombines TRBV6-5 with TRBJ2-3, with 8 bases fitting TRBD2. CDR1 MNHEY and CDR2 SVGAGI come from the germline V gene. The CDR3 length is 13 residues. The trim removed 10 bases at V and 2 bases at J, leaving 5 bases unmatched. The CDR3 reads CATIAGITDTQYF. DNA for the CDR3: TGTGCCACCATAGCGGGAATCACAGATACGCAGTATTTT.

The J gene is TRBJ2-3, the V gene TRBV25-1, with 12 nucleotides matching TRBD2. Per the germline V gene, CDR1 is MGHDK and CDR2 is SYGVNS. V lost 5 bases to trimming and J lost 3 bases; unmatched junction nucleotides: 3. There are 15 residues in the CDR3. The DNA for the CDR3 is TGTGCCAGCAGTAGCGGGACTAGCGGGACAGATACGCAGTATTTT. Translated: CASSSGTSGTDTQYF. Together with reference TRBV25-1 and TRBJ2-3, the CDR3 gives the full variable domain: EADIYQTPRYLVIGTGKKITLECSQTMGHDKMYWYQQDPGMELHLIHYSYGVNSTEKGDLSSESTVSRIRTEHFPLTLESARPSHTSQYLCASSSGTSGTDTQYFGPGTRLTVL.

The chain combines TRBV7-2 with TRBJ1-1, with D possibly being TRBD1 (6 bases). Germline V CDR1 and CDR2: SGHTA, FQGNSA. Trimming stripped 1 base from V and 11 bases from J, with 14 bases between. The CDR3 loop spans 13 amino acids. CDR3 coding DNA: TGTGCCAGCAGCTTAGGCAGGGGCGGTCGGGCTTTCTTT. Translation gives CASSLGRGGRAFF.

This chain links TRBV7-8 with TRBJ2-1, with D perhaps TRBD1 (6 bases). Germline-derived CDR1 and CDR2 are SGHVS and FQNEAQ. This CDR3 has 15 residues. Trimming pared 4 bases from V and 1 base from J, leaving 11 bases between. The CDR3 here is CASSWGQGSYNEQFF. For the CDR3, the DNA is TGTGCCAGCAGCTGGGGGCAGGGGTCCTACAATGAGCAGTTCTTC.

This clone was seen a single time. The chain has TRBV9 and TRBJ1-1; 11 bases fit TRBD1. The CDR3 spans 16 residues. Germline assignment: CDR1 SGDLS and CDR2 YYNGEE. With 2 bases clipped from V and 8 bases from J, the junction kept 11 bases outside the gene matches. The CDR3 DNA reads as TGTGCCAGCAGCGTCGCGACCGGGACAGGGGGTTCAGAAGCTTTCTTT. It is translated as CASSVATGTGGSEAFF. Looking up the rest from reference TRBV9 and TRBJ1-1 gives the full variable domain: DSGVTQTPKHLITATGQRVTLRCSPRSGDLSVYWYQQSLDQGLQFLIQYYNGEERAKGNILERFSAQQFPDLHSELNLSSLELGDSALYFCASSVATGTGGSEAFFGQGTRLTVV.

The chain carries TRBV30 and TRBJ1-1; a weak D match, TRBD1 (6 bases). Germline V gene data show CDR1 as GTSNPN and CDR2 as SVGIG (reference sequence). The CDR3 is 13 amino acids. Trimming cost V 2 bases and J 1 base, with 8 bases left between them. CDR3: CAWSRTENTEAFF. In DNA, the CDR3 is TGTGCCTGGAGTAGGACAGAGAACACTGAAGCTTTCTTT. Filled out from reference TRBV30 and TRBJ1-1, the complete variable domain reads SQTIHQWPATLVQPVGSPLSLECTVEGTSNPNLYWYRQAAGRGLQLLFYSVGIGQISSEVPQNLSASRPQDRQFILSSKKLLLSDSGFYLCAWSRTENTEAFFGQGTRLTVV.

The gene calls are TRBV7-6 and TRBJ1-1, with D uncertain. The CDR3 is 13 amino acids. The V gene's germline CDR1 is SGHVS and CDR2 FNYEAQ. Trimming removed 1 base at V and 5 bases at J, with 8 bases between. CDR3 sequence (DNA): TGTGCCAGCAGCTTAGGAGAGGGTACTGAAGCTTTCTTT. Protein sequence: CASSLGEGTEAFF. Full variable domain (rest looked up from reference TRBV7-6 and TRBJ1-1): GAGVSQSPRYKVTKRGQDVALRCDPISGHVSLYWYRQALGQGPEFLTYFNYEAQQDKSGLPNDRFSAERPEGSISTLTIQRTEQRDSAMYRCASSLGEGTEAFFGQGTRLTVV.

The chain carries TRBV19 and TRBJ2-7; no reliable D call. Germline V gene sequence: CDR1 LNHDA, CDR2 SQIVND (reference sequence). This CDR3 region has 13 residues. The V end lost 4 bases, the J end lost 2 bases, and 9 bases lay between the germline ends. The CDR3 coding sequence is TGTGCCAGTAGTAGGGTCGGAGCCTACGAGCAGTACTTC. This sequence encodes CASSRVGAYEQYF. The variable domain in full, with the rest retrieved from reference TRBV19 and TRBJ2-7, is DGGITQSPKYLFRKEGQNVTLSCEQNLNHDAMYWYRQDPGQGLRLIYYSQIVNDFQKGDIAEGYSVSREKKESFPLTVTSAQKNPTAFYLCASSRVGAYEQYFGPGTRLTVT.

The V and J genes are TRBV30 and TRBJ1-1; 7 bases fit TRBD1. V lost 3 bases to trimming and J lost 1 base; unmatched junction nucleotides: 5. The CDR3 spans 14 residues. Germline assignment: CDR1 GTSNPN and CDR2 SVGIG (reference sequence). The CDR3 loop reads CAWSNRGGNTEAFF. The CDR3, as DNA: TGTGCCTGGAGCAACAGGGGAGGGAACACTGAAGCTTTCTTT.

The chain employs TRBV25-1 and TRBJ1-2, with TRBD1 identical over 8 bases. This CDR3 spans 15 amino acids. Germline-derived CDR1 and CDR2 are MGHDK and SYGVNS. V lost 2 bases and J lost 4; bases outside the gene matches: 6. CDR3 residues: CASSEMGTGLYGYTF. For the CDR3, the DNA is TGTGCCAGCAGTGAAATGGGGACAGGCCTCTATGGCTACACCTTC.

The rearrangement joins TRBV7-9 to TRBJ2-7; 7 bases are a match to TRBD1. V shed 5 bases and J 1 base; nucleotides not matched to a gene: 11. The CDR3 consists of 16 residues. Germline V gene lookup returns CDR1 SEHNR and CDR2 FQNEAQ (reference sequence). CDR3 region: CASSRQTGISSYEQYF. CDR3 bases: TGTGCCAGCAGCAGACAGACAGGGATTAGTTCCTACGAGCAGTACTTC.

This clone appeared once. This CDR3 reads CASSAPGSSRETQYF. The CDR3 DNA follows: TGTGCCAGCAGCGCCCCGGGGAGTTCCAGAGAGACCCAGTACTTC. The gene calls are TRBV9 and TRBJ2-5; D might be TRBD2 (5 bases). The V and J ends lost 3 bases and 4 bases respectively, with 16 bases between them. Per germline, CDR1 SGDLS and CDR2 YYNGEE. The CDR3 spans 15 residues.

This clone was counted between two and nine times. The rearrangement uses TRBV27 and TRBJ1-2; weak D call: TRBD1 (6 bases). The CDR3 is made up of 14 amino acids. CDR1 is MNHEY, CDR2 SMNVEV, per germline (reference sequence). Between the trimmed V and J ends, which lost 7 bases and 2 bases, there was a span of 14 bases. The DNA of the CDR3 is TGTGCCAGCAAACAGGGAACGAACAACTATGGCTACACCTTC. This codes for CASKQGTNNYGYTF.

This chain links TRBV7-7 with TRBJ2-3, with 12 bases matching TRBD2. The length of the CDR3 is 14 residues. The V gene end was trimmed by 6 bases and the J gene end by 6 bases; junction bases not matched to a gene: 4. CDR1 and CDR2 (germline): SSHAT, FNYEAQ (reference sequence). In nucleotides, the CDR3 is TGTGCCAGCAGTTTGACTAGCGGGAGCGATACGCAGTATTTT. Protein sequence: CASSLTSGSDTQYF. Full variable domain (remainder filled in from reference TRBV7-7 and TRBJ2-3): GAGVSQSPRYKVTKRGQDVTLRCDPISSHATLYWYQQALGQGPEFLTYFNYEAQPDKSGLPSDRFSAERPEGSISTLTIQRTEQRDSAMYRCASSLTSGSDTQYFGPGTRLTVL.